The T cell receptor beta chain described here comes from a study of control samples from healthy donors and cancer patients. The data were produced by immunoSEQ multiplex PCR, yet TCRdb's version contains in-frame clones alone and is incomplete. The sample shows approximately 70,000 clones, roughly 90% of them seen only once. CDR3 length: 16 amino acids. V lost 7 bases to trimming and J lost 0 bases; unmatched junction nucleotides: 6. Germline loops: CDR1 SGHAT, CDR2 FQNNGV. Sample: blood. The chain recombines TRBV11-2 with TRBJ2-2, with 9 positions matching TRBD2. This receptor was taken from a woman aged 45-60 years in good health. The CDR3 region is CASNHLAGPNTGELFF. For the CDR3, the DNA is TGTGCCAGCAACCACCTAGCGGGGCCGAACACCGGGGAGCTGTTTTTT.